This T cell receptor beta chain comes out of a study of blood T cells in healthy people across ages. The V end was cut by 5 bases, the J end by 9 bases, with 20 bases between. The germline CDR1 and CDR2 sequences are DFQATT and SNEGSKA (reference sequence). This CDR3 has 14 amino acids. Alongside a J-beta primer mix, a sample-barcoded 5' primer served in a second PCR lasting about 7 to 11 cycles. TCRdb re-derived calls from the 5' RACE reads in MiXCR, one entry per CDR3 protein. The table records about 900,000 distinct CDR3 sequences, around 46% of them present only once. The clonotype originates from a man aged 30 to 39 in good health. The genes are TRBV20-1 and TRBJ2-1; the D gene is possibly TRBD1 (6 bases). Specimen: blood. The CDR3: CSAGLGARNVEQFF. CDR3 in DNA: TGCAGTGCTGGACTGGGGGCGCGAAATGTTGAGCAGTTCTTC.